The text below deals with one T cell receptor (beta chain). Its antigen is undetermined. Trimming removed 3 bases from V and 1 base from J; junction bases left unmatched: 6. Germline V gene data show CDR1 as MDHEN and CDR2 as SYDVKM. This CDR3 has 16 residues. The time point: persistent/refractory GD, antithyroid drugs over 5 years with positive TRAb. RNA extracted from PBMCs served as the sequencing template. Graves' disease was diagnosed by American Thyroid Association guidelines. Recruitment took place at an endocrinology department in Xi'an, China. The sample originates from a study of regulatory T cells in long-lasting Graves disease. Across the study: The criterion for persistent Graves' disease was over 5 years of antithyroid drugs with positive TSH receptor antibodies. Study-wide results and limits: Persistent disease samples used TRBV28, TRBJ1-2 and TRBJ2-5 preferentially.

In building TCR beta libraries, iRepertoire HTBI primers were used together with Arm-PCR of CDR3 regions. TCRdb called the multiplex PCR reads again in MiXCR, with one record for every CDR3 protein. The sample has 650,000 to 850,000 distinct CDR3 sequences, 25% to 30% seen once. This receptor was taken from a female donor with Graves disease. The starting material was peripheral blood mononuclear cells (PBMCs), obtained when the disease was refractory, from a patient treated with antithyroid drugs. The genes are TRBV28 and TRBJ1-5, with 7 nucleotides matching TRBD1. The CDR3: CASSFIDRASNQPQHF. In DNA form, the CDR3 reads TGTGCCAGCAGTTTTATTGACAGGGCAAGCAATCAGCCCCAGCATTTT.